The 21 T cell receptor beta chains below come from one sample, sequenced in a study of T cell clones after liver transplantation. Assay used: immunoSEQ multiplex PCR; TCRdb lists only in-frame clones, some missing. The data contain 65,000 to 80,000 clones, under 90% of them singletons. Sequencing was performed on CD4+ T cells from blood, taken before liver transplant. These TCRs come from a human donor who received a liver transplant.

The chain couples TRBV5-1 to TRBJ2-1; 9 nucleotides align to TRBD1. This CDR3 region has 14 residues. The J segment lost 6 bases and the V segment lost 6 bases, leaving 7 bases of the junction unmatched. The germline V gene has CDR1 SGHRS and CDR2 YFSETQ. DNA for the CDR3: TGCGCCAGCAACCCGGGACAGGGTTTCAATGAGCAGTTCTTC. Protein product: CASNPGQGFNEQFF.

This clone was counted between two and nine times. The V gene is TRBV7-8, the J gene TRBJ1-1, with 9 bases identical to TRBD1. The ends lost 3 bases at V and 4 bases at J; junction bases unmatched: 15. Germline-derived CDR1 and CDR2 are SGHVS and FQNEAQ. The CDR3 covers 18 residues. The CDR3 DNA reads as TGTGCCAGCAGCTTGCTCACCGGGACAGGGCTTAAGTCCACTGAAGCTTTCTTT. As protein: CASSLLTGTGLKSTEAFF.

The rearrangement joins TRBV28 to TRBJ1-5, with D possibly matching TRBD1 (6 bases). The CDR3 covers 16 residues. Between the trimmed V and J ends, which lost 2 bases and 6 bases, there was a span of 17 bases. Germline values: CDR1 MDHEN, CDR2 SYDVKM. The CDR3 sequence: CASSLGGGWQGQPQHF. CDR3 bases: TGTGCCAGCAGTTTAGGGGGCGGGTGGCAGGGTCAGCCCCAGCATTTT.

V usage is TRBV2 and J usage is TRBJ1-2; D is perhaps TRBD1 (6 bases). The CDR3 is 16 residues long. V was cut by 6 bases and J by 5 bases, with 22 bases left in between. Germline values: CDR1 SNHLY, CDR2 FYNNEI. In DNA form, the CDR3 reads TGTGCCAGCAGGGGGTCAAACAGGGACTTGGGGTATGGCTACACCTTC. Translated, it gives CASRGSNRDLGYGYTF.

This clone was counted ten times or more. V usage is TRBV29-1 and J usage is TRBJ1-3, with TRBD1 matching over 7 bases. With 7 bases clipped from V and 5 bases from J, the junction kept 8 bases outside the gene matches. There are 13 residues in the CDR3. Germline assignment: CDR1 SQVTM and CDR2 ANQGSEA. The CDR3, as DNA: TGCAGCGCAGAGGGGGCGGGGAGAAACACCATATATTTT. As protein: CSAEGAGRNTIYF.

The CDR3 coding sequence is TGTGCCAGCAGTGATTCAATCCGAGGGCGTGGAAACACCATATATTTT. It encodes CASSDSIRGRGNTIYF. The chain joins TRBV6-1 to TRBJ1-3; no firm D call. V lost 3 bases, J lost 3 bases, and 15 bases lay in between. The germline V gene encodes CDR1 MNHNS and CDR2 SASEGT. The CDR3 runs 16 residues.

The chain uses TRBV27 and TRBJ1-3, with D perhaps TRBD1 (6 bases). V shed 1 base and J shed 1 base, with 17 bases lying between them. The CDR3 sequence is 18 residues long. Germline assignment: CDR1 MNHEY and CDR2 SMNVEV (reference sequence). CDR3 residues: CASSLFHPTGTSGNTIYF. The CDR3 DNA reads as TGTGCCAGCAGTTTATTTCATCCTACAGGGACATCTGGAAACACCATATATTTT.

The CDR3 nucleotides are TGTGCCAGCAGCCCCTTGCACACTGAAGCTTTCTTT. Translation gives CASSPLHTEAFF. This chain joins TRBV7-9 and TRBJ1-1; no reliable D call. The germline CDR1 and CDR2 sequences are SEHNR and FQNEAQ (reference sequence). Trimming cost V 5 bases and J 3 bases, with 7 bases left between them. The CDR3 sequence is 12 residues long.

The chain carries TRBV6-1 and TRBJ2-7, with 9 nucleotides matching TRBD2. This CDR3 is built from 17 residues. Germline assignment: CDR1 MNHNS and CDR2 SASEGT. Losses at the gene ends were 2 bases for V and 4 bases for J; bases not matched to a gene: 12. The CDR3 is CASSETGTSWYPYEQYF. CDR3 DNA sequence: TGTGCCAGCAGTGAAACCGGGACTAGCTGGTATCCTTACGAGCAGTACTTC.

In its sample, this clone was seen once. The genes are TRBV5-1 and TRBJ2-3; D perhaps matches TRBD2 (5 bases). CDR3 length equals 14 residues. The V gene lost 2 bases and the J gene lost 0 bases, with 7 bases spanning the gap. Per the germline V gene, CDR1 is SGHRS and CDR2 is YFSETQ. The CDR3: CASSLAASTDTQYF. The CDR3 DNA reads as TGCGCCAGCAGCTTAGCGGCCAGCACAGATACGCAGTATTTT.

The chain employs TRBV29-1 and TRBJ2-5, with D uncertain. The germline gives CDR1 SQVTM, CDR2 ANQGSEA. Trimming stripped 7 bases from V and 1 base from J, with 10 bases between. The CDR3 totals 12 residues. CDR3 nucleotides: TGCAGCGGCCTTCAAAGCCAAGAGACCCAGTACTTC. It specifies CSGLQSQETQYF.

As DNA, the CDR3 is TGTGCCAGCAGCTTGGGTACGGTCAGGGCGAAGACTAGCGGGAGTTTCTTC. Residues: CASSLGTVRAKTSGSFF. The gene calls are TRBV5-4 and TRBJ2-1; 12 nucleotides agree with TRBD2. The CDR3 length is 17 residues. Germline V lookup: CDR1 SGHNT, CDR2 YYREEE (reference sequence). V lost 0 bases, J lost 16 bases, and 17 bases stayed unmatched.

The V and J genes are TRBV15 and TRBJ2-1; 14 nucleotides match TRBD2. The germline V gene has CDR1 LNHNV and CDR2 YYDKDF (reference sequence). V dropped 0 bases and J dropped 9; count of bases not matched to a gene: 7. The CDR3 is made up of 17 amino acids. The CDR3 nucleotides read TGTGCCACCAGCAGAGACCTCGGGACTAGCGGGAGAGGTGAGCAGTTCTTC. Its protein is CATSRDLGTSGRGEQFF.

The chain is built from TRBV28 and TRBJ1-2; perhaps TRBD1 as D (5 bases). Germline assignment: CDR1 MDHEN and CDR2 SYDVKM. The CDR3 loop spans 12 amino acids. V was cut by 6 bases and J by 8 bases, with 13 bases left in between. CDR3 DNA sequence: TGTGCCAGCAGCTTCAGGGTGACCGGCTACACCTTC. Its translation: CASSFRVTGYTF.

This clone turned up a few times. Here the CDR3 DNA reads TGTGCCAGCAGATCACGGGGGGGAGGTGAAAAACTGTTTTTT. As protein: CASRSRGGGEKLFF. This chain joins TRBV6-6 and TRBJ1-4; D is perhaps TRBD1 (5 bases). Trimming cost V 6 bases and J 7 bases, with 15 bases left between them. The germline gives CDR1 MNHNY, CDR2 SVGAGI (reference sequence). The CDR3 has 14 amino acids.

V gene TRBV5-1 combines with J gene TRBJ2-5; TRBD2 aligns across 9 bases. V lost 4 bases to trimming and J lost 4 bases; unmatched junction nucleotides: 8. From germline, CDR1 is SGHRS and CDR2 YFSETQ. The CDR3 has 15 amino acids. The CDR3 sequence is CASSPGVAGVETQYF. The CDR3 nucleotides are TGCGCCAGCAGCCCTGGAGTAGCGGGGGTAGAGACCCAGTACTTC.

The chain carries TRBV29-1 and TRBJ2-3, with 7 bases aligning to TRBD2. The CDR3 totals 15 residues. V was clipped by 0 bases and J by 6 bases; unmatched bases: 9. Per germline, CDR1 SQVTM and CDR2 ANQGSEA. The CDR3 protein is CSVEDSLAVGDTQYF. The CDR3 DNA is TGCAGCGTTGAAGATAGCCTAGCGGTGGGGGATACGCAGTATTTT.

This rearrangement joins TRBV11-1 to TRBJ2-5, with D perhaps TRBD1 (5 bases). The CDR3 has 16 residues. Germline V gene lookup returns CDR1 SGHAT and CDR2 FQDESV (reference sequence). V gave up 5 bases and J gave up 2 bases, with 18 bases separating them. CDR3 protein: CASSRSWGSAQETQYF. The CDR3 nucleotides read TGTGCCAGCAGCCGCTCGTGGGGCAGCGCTCAAGAGACCCAGTACTTC.

The V and J genes are TRBV5-1 and TRBJ2-5; D is perhaps TRBD1 (6 bases). In germline, CDR1 is SGHRS, CDR2 YFSETQ. Trimming removed 2 bases at V and 8 bases at J, with 19 bases between. CDR3 length equals 15 residues. The DNA of the CDR3 is TGCGCCAGCAGCTTCGCGGCAGGGGAAATGGGAACCCAGTACTTC. It encodes CASSFAAGEMGTQYF.

Of note for this clone: This sample includes further DNA sequences coding for the same CDR3. This sequence joins TRBV27 and TRBJ2-2; tentatively, D is TRBD2 (6 bases). V was cut by 6 bases and J by 6 bases, with 11 bases left in between. The CDR3 runs to 13 residues. The germline gives CDR1 MNHEY, CDR2 SMNVEV (reference sequence). The DNA for the CDR3 is TGTGCCAGCAGGACTAGAGTTGCCGGGGAGCTGTTTTTT. Translated: CASRTRVAGELFF.

The gene calls are TRBV2 and TRBJ1-5; 7 bases are a match to TRBD1. This CDR3 is built from 14 residues. Trimming removed 7 bases from V and 5 bases from J; junction bases left unmatched: 8. Germline V CDR1 and CDR2: SNHLY, FYNNEI. The CDR3 loop is CASTLDRWYQPQHF. DNA for the CDR3: TGTGCCAGCACCCTGGACAGGTGGTATCAGCCCCAGCATTTT.